These 25 T cell receptor beta chains were all obtained from the same sample, sequenced in a study of neoadjuvant nivolumab and ipilimumab in lung cancer. Libraries were prepared by immunoSEQ multiplex PCR; TCRdb keeps only in-frame clonotypes and omits some of them. The sample carries tens of thousands of clones, 80% recorded once. Source: peripheral blood, taken before neoadjuvant nivolumab, alone or with ipilimumab. These receptors were taken from an adult with non-small cell lung cancer.

V usage is TRBV5-5 and J usage is TRBJ2-7; D is possibly TRBD1 (6 bases). The germline V gene encodes CDR1 SGHKS and CDR2 YYEKEE (reference sequence). Trimming took off 0 bases at V and 2 bases at J, with 18 bases between the two ends. This CDR3 region has 17 residues. CDR3 DNA sequence: TGTGCCAGCAGCTTGGAAATCCGGTACAGGGCCCCCTACGAGCAGTACTTC. It specifies CASSLEIRYRAPYEQYF.

This clone was recorded a few times. The chain uses TRBV5-1 and TRBJ1-2, with D maybe TRBD1 (6 bases). In germline, CDR1 is SGHRS, CDR2 YFSETQ. V lost 0 bases and J 3 bases, leaving 15 bases between the germline ends. This CDR3 comprises 16 residues. The chain's CDR3 is CASSLDGAEGDYGYTF. In nucleotides, the CDR3 is TGCGCCAGCAGCTTGGACGGGGCTGAGGGGGACTATGGCTACACCTTC.

This clone was detected only a few times. The chain links TRBV10-3 to TRBJ2-3; tentative D call: TRBD2 (5 bases). Trimming shortened V by 9 bases and J by 5 bases, and 15 bases separated the two germline ends. Per the germline V gene, CDR1 is ENHRY and CDR2 is SYGVKD. This CDR3 contains 13 residues. CDR3 sequence reads: CAIGPSGVDTQYF. The CDR3, as DNA: TGTGCCATAGGACCTTCCGGGGTAGATACGCAGTATTTT.

The genes are TRBV7-9 and TRBJ2-2; D assignment may be TRBD1 or TRBD2 (5 bases each). The germline gives CDR1 SEHNR, CDR2 FQNEAQ (reference sequence). V was pared by 1 base and J by 4 bases, with 7 bases between. CDR3 length: 14 residues. The CDR3 sequence: CASSLGGFTGELFF. CDR3 bases: TGTGCCAGCAGCTTAGGGGGGTTCACCGGGGAGCTGTTTTTT.

V is TRBV18 and J is TRBJ2-7, with D maybe TRBD1 (6 bases). V was trimmed by 1 base and J by 2 bases, leaving 15 bases between them. The CDR3 loop spans 16 amino acids. CDR1 and CDR2 from the germline V gene are KGHSH and LQKENI. CDR3 sequence (DNA): TGTGCCAGCTCACCACTGGACAGAGTACCTACCTACGAGCAGTACTTC. The encoded protein is CASSPLDRVPTYEQYF.

The chain combines TRBV10-2 with TRBJ2-4; possibly TRBD2 for D (6 bases). CDR1 and CDR2 from the germline V gene are WSHSY and SAAADI. The CDR3 is 13 residues long. Deletions cut 8 bases from V and 8 bases from J, with 16 bases between. The CDR3 loop is CASSGLPRDIQYF. The CDR3, as DNA: TGCGCCAGCTCGGGACTCCCCCGGGACATTCAGTACTTC.

J is TRBJ1-1 and V is TRBV7-9; a possible D gene is TRBD1 (6 bases). Trimming pared 5 bases from V and 8 bases from J, leaving 12 bases between. Germline CDR1 SEHNR, CDR2 FQNEAQ (reference sequence). The CDR3 is 12 amino acids. The DNA for the CDR3 is TGTGCCAGCAGCATTACAGGGATGGAAGCTTTCTTT. Amino acids: CASSITGMEAFF. Drawing the rest from reference TRBV7-9 and TRBJ1-1, the complete variable domain is DTGVSQNPRHKITKRGQNVTFRCDPISEHNRLYWYRQTLGQGPEFLTYFQNEAQLEKSRLLSDRFSAERPKGSFSTLEIQRTEQGDSAMYLCASSITGMEAFFGQGTRLTVV.

The sample holds a few counts of this clone. Other DNA sequences in this sample translate to the same CDR3. This chain joins TRBV7-9 and TRBJ2-5; D not resolved. This CDR3 comprises 11 residues. The V and J ends lost 2 bases and 5 bases respectively, with 3 bases between them. Germline V lookup: CDR1 SEHNR, CDR2 FQNEAQ (reference sequence). The CDR3 loop reads CASSLFETQYF. The CDR3 region has the DNA TGTGCCAGCAGCTTATTCGAGACCCAGTACTTC.

CDR3 in amino acids: CASSLGTTNEKLFF. CDR3 DNA sequence: TGCGCCAGCAGCTTAGGGACAACTAATGAAAAACTGTTTTTT. This chain connects TRBV5-1 to TRBJ1-4; D is unresolved. The CDR3 has 14 residues. V gave up 2 bases and J gave up 0 bases, with 5 bases separating them. Looked up from germline, CDR1 is SGHRS and CDR2 is YFSETQ.

This clone was recorded only once. The J gene is TRBJ1-1, the V gene TRBV28; 12 positions agree with TRBD1. V dropped 8 bases and J dropped 2; count of bases not matched to a gene: 12. This CDR3 comprises 17 residues. The V gene's germline CDR1 is MDHEN and CDR2 SYDVKM. CDR3 amino acids: CASARPRDRGRNTEAFF. CDR3 sequence (DNA): TGTGCCAGCGCACGCCCCCGGGACAGGGGGCGCAACACTGAAGCTTTCTTT.

The V call is TRBV7-7, the J call TRBJ2-2; D not resolved. Deletions cut 5 bases from V and 8 bases from J, with 12 bases between. CDR1 and CDR2 (germline): SSHAT, FNYEAQ (reference sequence). The CDR3 contains 13 residues. The DNA of the CDR3 is TGTGCCAGCAGCCCCCGAACCCTGGGGGAGCTGTTTTTT. Protein: CASSPRTLGELFF.

The chain employs TRBV7-2 and TRBJ2-1; 7 bases are a match to TRBD1. V lost 5 bases, J lost 2 bases, and 6 bases stayed unmatched. Germline V lookup: CDR1 SGHTA, CDR2 FQGNSA. The CDR3 spans 15 residues. The CDR3, as DNA: TGTGCCAGCAGCCGTACCGGGACAGCCTACAATGAGCAGTTCTTC. As protein: CASSRTGTAYNEQFF.

This chain joins TRBV7-3 and TRBJ2-2; 8 bases agree with TRBD2. From germline, CDR1 is SGHTA and CDR2 FQGTGA. J was trimmed by 5 bases and V by 1 base; bases with no gene match: 3. This CDR3 has 15 residues. The CDR3 coding sequence is TGTGCCAGCAGCTTAAGGTCGGGGGGGACCGGGGAGCTGTTTTTT. It yields the protein CASSLRSGGTGELFF.

V gene TRBV5-8 combines with J gene TRBJ2-7; D remains ambiguous. The length of the CDR3 is 16 residues. The V end lost 0 bases, the J end lost 2 bases, and 15 bases lay between the germline ends. Germline values: CDR1 SGHTS, CDR2 YDEGEE. CDR3 protein: CASSLALFHGPYEQYF. DNA for the CDR3: TGTGCCAGCAGCTTGGCCCTCTTCCACGGCCCCTACGAGCAGTACTTC.

This chain uses TRBV7-8 with TRBJ2-7; D may correspond to TRBD1 or TRBD2 (6 bases each). Looked up from germline, CDR1 is SGHVS and CDR2 is FQNEAQ. CDR3 length: 15 amino acids. V was trimmed by 6 bases and J by 5 bases, leaving 20 bases between them. CDR3 sequence: CASRFGGRGVHEQYF. CDR3 DNA: TGTGCCAGCAGGTTCGGGGGCCGCGGAGTGCACGAGCAGTACTTC.

This chain connects TRBV19 to TRBJ1-1; D remains ambiguous. The CDR3 is 14 amino acids. Trimming shortened V by 6 bases and J by 2 bases, and 13 bases separated the two germline ends. CDR1 and CDR2 from the germline V gene are LNHDA and SQIVND (reference sequence). The CDR3 nucleotides are TGTGCCAGTAGCGTTGGCGGGGTTAACACTGAAGCTTTCTTT. Amino acid sequence: CASSVGGVNTEAFF. Looking up the rest from reference TRBV19 and TRBJ1-1 gives the full variable domain: DGGITQSPKYLFRKEGQNVTLSCEQNLNHDAMYWYRQDPGQGLRLIYYSQIVNDFQKGDIAEGYSVSREKKESFPLTVTSAQKNPTAFYLCASSVGGVNTEAFFGQGTRLTVV.

This clone has just a few counts. The gene calls are TRBV9 and TRBJ1-6, with a possible D match to TRBD1 (5 bases). Trimming cost V 0 bases and J 12 bases, with 10 bases left between them. The CDR3 extends over 13 amino acids. Germline V gene sequence: CDR1 SGDLS, CDR2 YYNGEE. The CDR3 sequence is CASSVAHGGPLHF. In DNA form, the CDR3 reads TGTGCCAGCAGCGTAGCCCACGGGGGACCCCTCCACTTT.

The rearrangement joins TRBV7-9 to TRBJ2-1, with 9 bases fitting TRBD1. The germline CDR1 and CDR2 sequences are SEHNR and FQNEAQ (reference sequence). This CDR3 spans 14 amino acids. J was trimmed by 9 bases and V by 5 bases; bases with no gene match: 8. CDR3 DNA: TGTGCCAGCAGCCAGGTTCGGGACAGGGTTGAGCAGTTCTTC. Protein product: CASSQVRDRVEQFF.

CDR3 in amino acids: CASRSDTLSGNTIYF. CDR3 DNA: TGTGCCAGCAGATCCGACACCCTTTCTGGAAACACCATATATTTT. The rearrangement joins TRBV7-6 to TRBJ1-3; D ambiguous. V was pared by 6 bases and J by 1 base, with 13 bases between. The CDR3 runs 15 residues. CDR1 and CDR2 from the germline V gene are SGHVS and FNYEAQ.

V gene TRBV6-4 combines with J gene TRBJ1-1; D remains unclear. Germline V lookup: CDR1 MRHNA, CDR2 SNTAGT. The CDR3 contains 15 residues. V dropped 0 bases and J dropped 1 base, with 9 bases sitting between them. CDR3 in amino acids: CASSDSSLGNTEAFF. In DNA, the CDR3 is TGTGCCAGCAGTGACTCGAGTCTGGGGAACACTGAAGCTTTCTTT.

This clone was found a few times. The rearrangement uses TRBV9 and TRBJ1-1; D perhaps matches TRBD1 (5 bases). Trimming took off 0 bases at V and 7 bases at J, with 13 bases between the two ends. Germline V gene lookup returns CDR1 SGDLS and CDR2 YYNGEE. The CDR3 totals 14 residues. The CDR3 protein is CASSVDQGRNEAFF. DNA of the CDR3: TGTGCCAGCAGCGTAGACCAGGGCCGCAATGAAGCTTTCTTT.

This clone was counted a single time. The rearrangement joins TRBV5-1 to TRBJ1-1; no clear D. Trimming removed 0 bases at V and 0 bases at J, with 15 bases between. The CDR3 extends over 17 amino acids. The germline CDR1 and CDR2 sequences are SGHRS and YFSETQ. For the CDR3, the DNA is TGCGCCAGCAGCTTGGGATCGGACCCTCGGATGAACACTGAAGCTTTCTTT. This codes for CASSLGSDPRMNTEAFF.

The chain has TRBV6-5 and TRBJ2-7; D is ambiguous. The CDR3 length is 13 residues. CDR1 is MNHEY and CDR2 is SVGAGI in the germline V gene. V lost 6 bases and J lost 0, with 9 bases in between. The CDR3 nucleotides read TGTGCCAGCAGGAGGACGGCCTCCTACGAGCAGTACTTC. It codes for CASRRTASYEQYF.

This clone was detected only a few times. V and J are TRBV9 and TRBJ2-7; perhaps TRBD2 as D (5 bases). The ends were cut back, 0 bases at V and 9 bases at J, with 19 bases in the middle. CDR3 length: 15 amino acids. Looked up from germline, CDR1 is SGDLS and CDR2 is YYNGEE. CDR3 bases: TGTGCCAGCAGCGTAGGAGTCGGGGAAGGACGAGCGCAGTACTTC. This translates into CASSVGVGEGRAQYF.

V and J are TRBV9 and TRBJ1-6; no clear D gene. Deletions cut 4 bases from V and 10 bases from J, with 12 bases between. CDR3 length: 13 residues. Germline values: CDR1 SGDLS, CDR2 YYNGEE. The CDR3 DNA sequence: TGTGCCAGCAGCCCCCGTTGGGAATCACCCCTCCACTTT. Its protein is CASSPRWESPLHF.